Sequencing of this T cell receptor beta chain was carried out in a study of T-cell reconstitution after alpha-beta-depleted transplantation in children. Overall study results and limits: From surviving recipient T cells and thymic progenitors came the high day-60 TCRbeta diversity observed in some patients. Among T cells one year after transplant, newly produced cells accounted for most counts and diversity.

This clonotype was detected many times. The antigen remains undetermined. Germline V gene data show CDR1 as MDHEN and CDR2 as SYDVKM. This CDR3 has 15 residues. V shed 5 bases and J shed 7 bases, with 15 bases lying between them. Preparation of the TCRbeta library involved a method that used unique molecular identifiers. MiXCR, run by TCRdb on the PCR reads, gives a single entry per CDR3 protein. The data contain roughly 200,000 distinct CDR3 sequences, roughly 10% of them singletons. The V call is TRBV28, the J call TRBJ1-6; TRBD1 is a possible D gene (5 bases). The sequenced sample was PBMCs, obtained before TCRalphabeta/CD19-depleted stem cell transplant. This TCR came from a child under two years old with acute myeloid leukemia, due to receive a stem cell transplant. The CDR3, as DNA: TGTGCCAGCAGTCCTACCGGGACTGGAAATTCACCCCTCCACTTT. Translated: CASSPTGTGNSPLHF.